What follows are 16 T cell receptor beta chains derived from one specimen sequenced in a study of read filtering for tumor transcriptome and immune sequencing. This library used around 0.4 ug RNA and molecular barcoded adaptors spanning alpha/delta and beta/gamma chains. TCRdb called the reads again in MiXCR, with one record for every CDR3 protein. The repertoire consists of approximately 59,000 distinct CDR3 sequences, with around an eighth occurring once and the leading ten covering more than 15%. Input material: a population of CD138-negative cells sorted from bone marrow. These receptor sequences come from a donor at least 40 years old with multiple myeloma.

In this sample, this clonotype turned up many times. The chain couples TRBV12-3 or TRBV12-4 to TRBJ1-5, with D unclear. Trimming removed 6 bases from V and 2 bases from J, with 11 bases in between. This CDR3 has 14 amino acids. The DNA for the CDR3 is TGTGCCAGCAGCCTCCTTGATGGCAATCAGCCCCAGCATTTT. It translates to CASSLLDGNQPQHF.

This clonotype was detected a few times. No conserved phenylalanine or tryptophan is present at the end of the CDR3, so a read error is the likely explanation. The rearrangement joins TRBV30 to TRBJ1-3; D remains ambiguous. V lost 1 base and J 4 bases, leaving 2 bases between the germline ends. This CDR3 comprises 11 residues. Germline-derived CDR1 and CDR2 are GTSNPN and SVGIG (reference sequence). The CDR3 loop is CAWSAGNTIYL. In nucleotides, the CDR3 is TGTGCCTGGAGTGCCGGAAACACCATATATCTT.

Regarding this clonotype: This may stem from a read error, because a much larger clone lies one nucleotide away. The gene calls are TRBV5-1 and TRBJ2-4; D perhaps matches TRBD2 (6 bases). The germline V gene has CDR1 SGHRS and CDR2 YFSETQ. The CDR3 is made up of 14 amino acids. In DNA, the CDR3 is TGCGCCAGCAACTTGGGGGGTGTGCGAGACATTCAGTACTTC. Translation: CASNLGGVRDIQYF.

This clonotype was observed at least ten times. The V call is TRBV6-2 or TRBV6-3, the J call TRBJ2-3, with TRBD2 identical over 9 bases. After removal of 8 bases from V and 0 bases from J, the junction contained 6 bases not matched to a gene. The germline CDR1 and CDR2 sequences are MNHEY and SVGEGT. The CDR3 sequence is 15 residues long. The CDR3 spells CASGPTSGSTDTQYF. CDR3 nucleotides: TGTGCCAGCGGGCCAACTAGCGGGAGCACAGATACGCAGTATTTT.

This clonotype was found many times. V and J are TRBV20-1 and TRBJ1-3; D unclear. The CDR3 totals 15 residues. V was pared by 0 bases and J by 1 base, with 10 bases between. Germline CDR1 DFQATT, CDR2 SNEGSKA (reference sequence). The CDR3 is CSARDGAMSGNTIYF. The CDR3 bases are TGCAGTGCTAGAGATGGTGCCATGTCTGGAAACACCATATATTTT.

This clonotype was found many times. The chain combines TRBV2 with TRBJ2-1; possible D gene TRBD1, 6 bases. Deletions cut 7 bases from V and 4 bases from J, with 8 bases between. The CDR3 is 12 residues long. Germline-derived CDR1 and CDR2 are SNHLY and FYNNEI. The CDR3 bases are TGTGCCAGCAAGGACAGATACAATGAGCAGTTCTTC. Amino acid sequence: CASKDRYNEQFF.

As for this clonotype: This clone may be a read error of a much larger clone one base away. The rearrangement joins TRBV5-5 to TRBJ2-5; D may be TRBD1 (5 bases). CDR3 length: 13 residues. CDR1 and CDR2 (germline): SGHKS, YYEKEE (reference sequence). Here the CDR3 reads CAGSWIGVETQYF. The CDR3 DNA reads TGTGCCGGCAGCTGGATAGGGGTCGAGACCCAGTACTTC.

In its sample, this clonotype was seen many times. The chain employs TRBV5-1 and TRBJ2-5; 10 bases fit TRBD2. The CDR3 loop spans 15 amino acids. V lost 4 bases to trimming and J lost 3 bases; unmatched junction nucleotides: 6. Germline V gives CDR1 SGHRS, CDR2 YFSETQ. The CDR3 spells CASSILAGAEETQYF. As DNA, the CDR3 is TGCGCCAGCAGCATCCTAGCGGGGGCCGAAGAGACCCAGTACTTC. Together with reference TRBV5-1 and TRBJ2-5, the CDR3 gives the full variable domain: KAGVTQTPRYLIKTRGQQVTLSCSPISGHRSVSWYQQTPGQGLQFLFEYFSETQRNKGNFPGRFSGRQFSNSRSEMNVSTLELGDSALYLCASSILAGAEETQYFGPGTRLLVL.

Many counts were recorded for this clonotype. The rearrangement joins TRBV6-2 or TRBV6-3 to TRBJ2-7, with D unresolved. Germline V gene data show CDR1 as MNHEY and CDR2 as SVGEGT. The CDR3 runs to 14 residues. Trimming left V 6 bases short and J 2 bases short, with 14 bases between. CDR3 bases: TGTGCCAGCAGATCCCGGGTTTCAACCTACGAGCAGTACTTC. Its protein is CASRSRVSTYEQYF.

In its sample, this clonotype is medium-sized. The rearrangement joins TRBV6-5 to TRBJ2-1; 7 bases match TRBD1. V shed 5 bases, J shed 2 bases, and the junction held 3 bases outside the gene matches. CDR3 length equals 14 residues. CDR1 and CDR2 (germline): MNHEY, SVGAGI. The CDR3 nucleotides read TGTGCCAGCAGTAGAGGGACAGCCTACAATGAGCAGTTCTTC. As protein: CASSRGTAYNEQFF.

A few counts support this clonotype. The chain recombines TRBV15 with TRBJ2-3; D remains unclear. The CDR3 spans 17 residues. V was shortened by 2 bases and J by 0 bases, with 15 bases between the two germline ends. CDR1 and CDR2 from the germline V gene are LNHNV and YYDKDF (reference sequence). The CDR3 loop is CATSRYRPPASTDTQYF. In nucleotides, the CDR3 is TGTGCCACCAGCAGATATCGACCCCCTGCAAGCACAGATACGCAGTATTTT.

A few counts support this clonotype. The rearrangement uses TRBV5-4 and TRBJ1-5; D not resolved. This CDR3 contains 11 residues. V lost 5 bases and J lost 7, with 7 bases in between. Germline assignment: CDR1 SGHNT and CDR2 YYREEE (reference sequence). The CDR3 region is CASSFMQPQHF. The CDR3 region has the DNA TGTGCCAGCAGTTTTATGCAGCCCCAGCATTTT.

This clonotype was detected ten times or more. The chain combines TRBV7-3 with TRBJ2-1; TRBD1 matches 11 bases. J gave up 4 bases and V 5 bases, and 4 bases lay outside the gene matches. The CDR3 totals 15 residues. Looked up from germline, CDR1 is SGHTA and CDR2 is FQGTGA. CDR3: CASSDGTGGYNEQFF. CDR3 DNA sequence: TGTGCCAGCAGCGACGGGACAGGGGGTTACAATGAGCAGTTCTTC.

Ten or more counts support this clonotype. A much larger clone differs by one base, so this may be a read error. The rearrangement joins TRBV5-1 to TRBJ2-1, with D unclear. The CDR3 runs to 13 residues. Germline assignment: CDR1 SGHRS and CDR2 YFSETQ. The CDR3 DNA reads as TGCGCCAGCACAGGTCCCTCCTACAAGGAGCAGTTCTTC. Protein sequence: CASTGPSYKEQFF. The variable domain in full, completed from reference TRBV5-1 and TRBJ2-1, reads KAGVTQTPRYLIKTRGQQVTLSCSPISGHRSVSWYQQTPGQGLQFLFEYFSETQRNKGNFPGRFSGRQFSNSRSEMNVSTLELGDSALYLCASTGPSYKEQFFGPGTRLTVL.

This clonotype has a count of ten or more. CDR3 DNA: TGCAGCGTTGGTGGGACTAGCATCACAGATACGCAGTATTTT. It yields the protein CSVGGTSITDTQYF. The V and J genes are TRBV29-1 and TRBJ2-3, with 9 bases that match TRBD2. The germline CDR1 and CDR2 sequences are SQVTM and ANQGSEA. This CDR3 is 14 amino acids long. The V segment lost 4 bases and the J segment 2 bases; nucleotides outside the gene matches: 4.

This clonotype has ten or more counts. This chain links TRBV13 with TRBJ2-7, with 12 positions matching TRBD2. The germline V gene has CDR1 PRHDT and CDR2 FYEKMQ (reference sequence). Trimming took 9 bases from V and 3 from J; bases not matched to a gene: 3. The CDR3 has 13 amino acids. This CDR3 reads CASSSGGDYEQYF. DNA for the CDR3: TGTGCCAGTTCTAGCGGGGGGGACTACGAGCAGTACTTC.